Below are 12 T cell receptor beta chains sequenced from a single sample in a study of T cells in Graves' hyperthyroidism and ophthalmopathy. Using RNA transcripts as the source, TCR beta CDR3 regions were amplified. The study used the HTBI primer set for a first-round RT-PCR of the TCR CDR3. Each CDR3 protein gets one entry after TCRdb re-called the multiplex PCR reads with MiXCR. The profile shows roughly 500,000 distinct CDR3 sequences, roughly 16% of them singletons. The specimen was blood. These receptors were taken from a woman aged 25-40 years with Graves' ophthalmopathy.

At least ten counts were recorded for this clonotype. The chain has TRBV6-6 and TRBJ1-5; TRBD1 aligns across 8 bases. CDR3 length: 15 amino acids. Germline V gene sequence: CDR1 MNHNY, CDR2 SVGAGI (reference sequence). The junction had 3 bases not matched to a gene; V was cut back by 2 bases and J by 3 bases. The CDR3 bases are TGTGCCAGCAGTTACAGGGACAGGTACAATCAGCCCCAGCATTTT. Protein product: CASSYRDRYNQPQHF.

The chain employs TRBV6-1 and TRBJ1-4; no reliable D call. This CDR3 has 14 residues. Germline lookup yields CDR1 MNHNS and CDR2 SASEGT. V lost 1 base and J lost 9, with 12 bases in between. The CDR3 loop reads CASSEGPSTQKLFF. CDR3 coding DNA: TGTGCCAGCAGTGAAGGACCGTCGACTCAAAAACTGTTTTTT.

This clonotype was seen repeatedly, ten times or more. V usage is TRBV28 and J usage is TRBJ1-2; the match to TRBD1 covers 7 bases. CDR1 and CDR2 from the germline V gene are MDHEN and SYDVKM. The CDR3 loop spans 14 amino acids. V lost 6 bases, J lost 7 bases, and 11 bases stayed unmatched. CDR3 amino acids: CASRPTGTHFGYTF. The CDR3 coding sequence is TGTGCCAGCAGGCCGACAGGGACCCACTTTGGCTACACCTTC.

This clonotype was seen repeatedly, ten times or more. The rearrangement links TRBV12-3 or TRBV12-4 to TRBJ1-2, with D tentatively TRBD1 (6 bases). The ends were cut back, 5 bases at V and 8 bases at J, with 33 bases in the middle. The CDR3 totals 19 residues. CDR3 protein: CASSRYTQTGTPFKGGYTF. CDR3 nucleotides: TGTGCCAGCAGTCGCTATACCCAGACCGGGACACCCTTCAAGGGGGGCTACACCTTC.

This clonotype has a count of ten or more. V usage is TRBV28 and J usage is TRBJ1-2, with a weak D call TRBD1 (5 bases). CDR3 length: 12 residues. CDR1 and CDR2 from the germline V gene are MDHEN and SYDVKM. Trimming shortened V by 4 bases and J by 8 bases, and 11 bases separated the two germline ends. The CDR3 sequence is CASSSGPGGYTF. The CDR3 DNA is TGTGCCAGCAGTTCAGGGCCAGGGGGCTACACCTTC.

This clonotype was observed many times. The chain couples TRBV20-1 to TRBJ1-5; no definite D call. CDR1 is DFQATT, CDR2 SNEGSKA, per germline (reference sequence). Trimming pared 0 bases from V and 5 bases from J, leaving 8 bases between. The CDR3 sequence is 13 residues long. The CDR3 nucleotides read TGCAGTGCTAGAGAATACAGCTATCAGCCCCAGCATTTT. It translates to CSAREYSYQPQHF.

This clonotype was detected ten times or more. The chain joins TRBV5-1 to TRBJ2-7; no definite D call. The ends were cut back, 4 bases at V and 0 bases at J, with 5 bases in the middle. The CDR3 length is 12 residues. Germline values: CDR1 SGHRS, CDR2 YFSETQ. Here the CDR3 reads CASSQSSYEQYF. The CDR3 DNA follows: TGCGCCAGCAGCCAGAGCTCCTACGAGCAGTACTTC.

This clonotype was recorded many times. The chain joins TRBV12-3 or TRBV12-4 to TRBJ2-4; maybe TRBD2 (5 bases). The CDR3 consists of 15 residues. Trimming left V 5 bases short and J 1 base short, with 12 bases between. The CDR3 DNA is TGTGCCAGCAGTCCAGGAGGATTGGCCAAAAACATTCAGTACTTC. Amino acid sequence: CASSPGGLAKNIQYF.

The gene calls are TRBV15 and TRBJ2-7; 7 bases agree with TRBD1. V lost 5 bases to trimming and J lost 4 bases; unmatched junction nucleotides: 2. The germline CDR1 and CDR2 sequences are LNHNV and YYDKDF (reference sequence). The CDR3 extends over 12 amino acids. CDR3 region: CATSDRDYEQYF. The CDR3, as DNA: TGTGCCACCAGCGACAGGGATTACGAGCAGTACTTC. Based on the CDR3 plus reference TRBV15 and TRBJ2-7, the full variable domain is DAMVIQNPRYQVTQFGKPVTLSCSQTLNHNVMYWYQQKSSQAPKLLFHYYDKDFNNEADTPDNFQSRRPNTSFCFLDIRSPGLGDTAMYLCATSDRDYEQYFGPGTRLTVT.

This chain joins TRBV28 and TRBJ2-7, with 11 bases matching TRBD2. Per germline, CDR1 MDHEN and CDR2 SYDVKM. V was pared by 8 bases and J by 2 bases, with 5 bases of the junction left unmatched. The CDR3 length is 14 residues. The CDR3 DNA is TGTGCCAGCCGTATAGCGGGAGGGACCTACGAGCAGTACTTC. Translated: CASRIAGGTYEQYF. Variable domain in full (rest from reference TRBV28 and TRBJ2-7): DVKVTQSSRYLVKRTGEKVFLECVQDMDHENMFWYRQDPGLGLRLIYFSYDVKMKEKGDIPEGYSVSREKKERFSLILESASTNQTSMYLCASRIAGGTYEQYFGPGTRLTVT.

DNA for the CDR3: TGTGCCAGCAACCCGGGACAGGGGTCGAATGAGCAGTTCTTC. Translated: CASNPGQGSNEQFF. The rearrangement joins TRBV7-3 to TRBJ2-1; 10 bases are shared with TRBD1. V trimming: 7 bases; J trimming: 7 bases; junction bases outside the gene matches: 7. This CDR3 spans 14 amino acids. The germline CDR1 and CDR2 sequences are SGHTA and FQGTGA.

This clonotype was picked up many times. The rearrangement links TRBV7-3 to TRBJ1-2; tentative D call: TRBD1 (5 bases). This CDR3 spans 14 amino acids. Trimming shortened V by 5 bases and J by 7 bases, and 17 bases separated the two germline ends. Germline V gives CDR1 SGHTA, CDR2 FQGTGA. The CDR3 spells CASSPTGAVGGYTF. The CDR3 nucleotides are TGTGCCAGCAGCCCCACAGGAGCCGTCGGTGGCTACACCTTC.